This paragraph covers one TCR beta chain sequence. V gave up 5 bases and J gave up 1 base, with 14 bases separating them. Germline CDR1 and CDR2: MNHEY and SVGAGI. The CDR3 contains 15 residues. The entry originates in a study of CD8 T cells in Susac syndrome. A quantity of about 0.45 to 1 ug RNA underwent reverse transcription using random hexamers. TCRdb re-called the immunoSEQ multiplex PCR reads through MiXCR, storing one row per CDR3 protein. The sample holds approximately 75,000 distinct CDR3 sequences, 95% seen once. The gene calls are TRBV6-5 and TRBJ2-5, with D perhaps matching TRBD1 (5 bases). The TCR was taken from a human donor in good health. Sequenced material: CD8+ T cells from PBMCs. This CDR3 is CASSLQEFPQETQYF. The CDR3 DNA reads TGTGCCAGCAGTCTACAGGAGTTTCCCCAAGAGACCCAGTACTTC.